This T cell receptor (beta chain) was recorded in a study of early T cells in non-severe SARS-CoV-2 infection. Study-level background: Chains from this unsorted whole-blood bulk RNA could not be paired. Study-level findings and limits: Database matching using VDJdb favored anti-spike CD8 responses, with private and CD4 specificities left missing.

Researchers attached unique molecular identifiers to individual cDNA molecules. One entry per CDR3 protein results from TCRdb running MiXCR on the 5' RACE reads. The profile shows around 67,000 distinct CDR3 sequences, about 10% of them singletons. This clonotype occurred a few times. No antigen is known for it. Per germline, CDR1 LGHDT and CDR2 YNNKEL (reference sequence). V gave up 3 bases and J gave up 6 bases; unmatched junction bases: 7. The CDR3 covers 16 residues. This TCR came from an adult who was a healthcare worker with PCR-confirmed SARS-CoV-2 infection or an uninfected control (not recorded which). The rearrangement joins TRBV3-1 to TRBJ2-3; the match to TRBD2 covers 12 bases. The sample comprised whole blood. The CDR3 sequence: CASSQLTSGSGDTQYF. CDR3 nucleotides: TGTGCCAGCAGCCAGCTGACTAGCGGGAGTGGGGATACGCAGTATTTT.